This T cell receptor (beta chain) was sequenced for a study of cytomegalovirus exposure and HLA in healthy donors. Study in general: In terms of ancestry, the Caucasian-associated cluster contained roughly 80% of the 398 genotyped donors.

The CDR3 runs 14 residues. Germline V gene lookup returns CDR1 SGHTA and CDR2 FQGTGA. V dropped 1 base and J dropped 4 bases, with 10 bases sitting between them. PCR amplification relied on 60 Vbeta primers (plus 13 Jbeta primers). Libraries were prepared by immunoSEQ multiplex PCR; TCRdb keeps only in-frame clonotypes and omits some of them. This table holds 140,000 or so clones, roughly 79% found once. This clonotype originated in a woman aged 55-69 years in good health and CMV-seropositive. The sequenced sample consisted of PBMCs. The chain couples TRBV7-3 to TRBJ1-1, with a weak D call TRBD1 (6 bases). For the CDR3, the DNA is TGTGCCAGCAGCTTAAGTCGGGACACCACTGAAGCTTTCTTT. Protein: CASSLSRDTTEAFF.